This is a list of T cell receptor beta chains from one sample in a study of cytomegalovirus exposure and HLA in healthy donors. Libraries were prepared by immunoSEQ multiplex PCR; TCRdb keeps only in-frame clonotypes and omits some of them. This sample's clone table lists 60,000 to 100,000 clones. The material sequenced was PBMCs. The receptors originated from a man aged 25-45 years in good health and CMV-seronegative. Both conserved end residues are part of each CDR3. Fields, in order: V gene, J gene, D gene, CDR3 protein, CDR3 DNA. A D gene is named only where the DNA matches it firmly.

TRBV18,TRBJ2-7,TRBD1,CASSRGTGTFSYEQYF,TGTGCCAGCTCACGAGGGACAGGGACCTTCTCCTACGAGCAGTACTTC
TRBV18,TRBJ1-3,-,CASSPQAGQSSGNTIYF,TGTGCCAGCTCACCACAAGCAGGACAGAGCTCTGGAAACACCATATATTTT
TRBV10-3,TRBJ1-1,-,CAISLGGDDTEAFF,TGTGCCATCAGCCTAGGGGGGGACGACACTGAAGCTTTCTTT
TRBV10-1,TRBJ2-1,TRBD2,CASSEPGGSYNEQFF,TGCGCCAGCAGTGAGCCGGGGGGCTCCTACAATGAGCAGTTCTTC
TRBV29-1,TRBJ2-3,-,CSVTLGTDTQYF,TGCAGCGTTACCCTAGGCACAGATACGCAGTATTTT
TRBV6-5,TRBJ1-6,-,CASSYGGSPLHF,TGTGCCAGCAGTTACGGAGGCTCACCCCTCCACTTT
TRBV30,TRBJ2-7,TRBD2,CAWSTGLAAAYEQYF,TGTGCCTGGAGTACGGGACTAGCGGCGGCCTACGAGCAGTACTTC
TRBV5-6,TRBJ2-2,-,CASSLRFGGELFF,TGTGCCAGCTCCCTACGCTTTGGCGGGGAGCTGTTTTTT
TRBV4-3,TRBJ1-2,-,CASSARRGDGYTF,TGCGCCAGCAGCGCCCGCCGGGGAGATGGCTACACCTTC
TRBV5-1,TRBJ2-1,-,CASSFSGGNHYNEQFF,TGCGCCAGCAGCTTCTCGGGGGGCAACCATTACAATGAGCAGTTCTTC
TRBV15,TRBJ2-1,TRBD2,CATSRGGEGFYNEQFF,TGTGCCACCAGCAGAGGAGGGGAGGGGTTTTACAATGAGCAGTTCTTC
TRBV5-1,TRBJ2-3,-,CASSLVATGTDTQYF,TGCGCCAGCAGCTTGGTCGCTACGGGCACAGATACGCAGTATTTT
TRBV9,TRBJ2-5,TRBD2,CASSITSGGDVETQYF,TGTGCCAGCAGCATCACTAGCGGGGGGGATGTGGAGACCCAGTACTTC
TRBV11-2,TRBJ1-1,-,CASSHTRTAEPEAFF,TGTGCCAGCAGCCATACTCGTACGGCGGAGCCTGAAGCTTTCTTT
TRBV11-1,TRBJ1-4,-,CASSRSTGEKLFF,TGTGCCAGCAGCCGCTCGACAGGAGAAAAACTGTTTTTT
TRBV28,TRBJ2-7,TRBD1,CASSFPGTGAYEQYF,TGTGCCAGCAGTTTTCCCGGGACAGGGGCCTACGAGCAGTACTTC
TRBV18,TRBJ2-3,-,CASSPAETSTDTQYF,TGTGCCAGCTCACCGGCCGAGACTAGCACAGATACGCAGTATTTT
TRBV4-2,TRBJ2-5,TRBD2,CASSLAGGETQYF,TGTGCCAGCAGCCTCGCGGGAGGAGAGACCCAGTACTTC
TRBV6-5,TRBJ2-4,-,CASSYGRAKNIQYF,TGTGCCAGCAGTTACGGTAGAGCCAAAAACATTCAGTACTTC
TRBV10-1,TRBJ1-5,TRBD1,CASSEGDRGGQPQHF,TGCGCCAGCAGTGAGGGGGACAGGGGAGGTCAGCCCCAGCATTTT
TRBV4-2,TRBJ1-4,TRBD1,CASSQDPQGALFF,TGTGCCAGCAGCCAAGATCCACAGGGGGCACTGTTTTTT
TRBV2,TRBJ2-7,-,CASREQVYEQYF,TGTGCCAGCAGGGAACAGGTCTACGAGCAGTACTTC
TRBV4-3,TRBJ1-5,-,CASSQDMRNSNQPQHF,TGCGCCAGCAGCCAAGATATGAGGAACAGCAATCAGCCCCAGCATTTT
TRBV5-1,TRBJ1-2,-,CASSLMTPAMGGYTF,TGCGCCAGCAGCTTAATGACACCAGCTATGGGTGGCTACACCTTC
TRBV5-1,TRBJ1-2,-,CASSLVGEGYGYTF,TGCGCCAGCAGCTTGGTGGGGGAGGGCTATGGCTACACCTTC
TRBV6-4,TRBJ2-1,TRBD2,CASSDSLAGDNEQFF,TGTGCCAGCAGTGACTCGCTAGCGGGGGACAATGAGCAGTTCTTC
TRBV30,TRBJ2-7,TRBD1,CAWTTRGQGAWEQYF,TGTGCCTGGACCACGAGAGGACAGGGGGCTTGGGAGCAGTACTTC
TRBV10-3,TRBJ1-2,TRBD1,CAISEPNRQGDGYTF,TGTGCCATCAGTGAGCCTAATAGACAGGGAGATGGCTACACCTTC
TRBV13,TRBJ2-7,TRBD2,CASSLAGGGSYEQYF,TGTGCCAGCAGTCTAGCGGGGGGGGGCTCCTACGAGCAGTACTTC
TRBV11-2,TRBJ2-1,-,CASTYLVGREQFF,TGTGCCAGCACCTACCTAGTCGGCCGTGAGCAGTTCTTC
TRBV4-3,TRBJ2-2,TRBD2,CASSQDKLAEKNTGELFF,TGCGCCAGCAGCCAAGACAAACTAGCGGAGAAGAACACCGGGGAGCTGTTTTTT
TRBV18,TRBJ2-7,TRBD1,CASSPPGQASYEQYF,TGTGCCAGCTCACCACCGGGACAGGCCTCCTACGAGCAGTACTTC
TRBV7-6,TRBJ1-2,-,CASSLGGGRGYTF,TGTGCCAGCAGCTTAGGGGGGGGTCGGGGCTACACCTTC
TRBV5-1,TRBJ2-3,-,CASSLRTASTDTQYF,TGCGCCAGCAGCTTAAGGACAGCGAGCACAGATACGCAGTATTTT
TRBV5-1,TRBJ2-3,TRBD2,CASSSLAGGVTDTQYF,TGCGCCAGCAGCTCACTAGCGGGAGGGGTCACAGATACGCAGTATTTT
TRBV20-1,TRBJ2-7,-,CSARDLGHQYF,TGCAGTGCTAGAGACCTCGGACACCAGTACTTC
TRBV5-4,TRBJ2-7,TRBD1,CASSSGQPLSDEQYF,TGTGCCAGCAGCTCGGGACAGCCGTTAAGTGACGAGCAGTACTTC
TRBV7-6,TRBJ2-7,TRBD2,CASSLNLAGPYEQYF,TGTGCCAGCAGCTTGAACCTAGCGGGCCCCTACGAGCAGTACTTC
TRBV6-5,TRBJ1-4,TRBD1,CASSYSGGGYEKLFF,TGTGCCAGCAGTTACTCAGGGGGCGGTTATGAAAAACTGTTTTTT
TRBV7-2,TRBJ2-3,TRBD2,CASKTGGPGDTQYF,TGTGCCAGCAAGACGGGGGGGCCGGGGGATACGCAGTATTTT
TRBV7-8,TRBJ2-7,TRBD1,CASSPRTGLGYEQYF,TGTGCCAGCAGCCCCCGGACAGGTTTAGGCTACGAGCAGTACTTC
TRBV5-6,TRBJ1-4,-,CASRVTGLNEKLFF,TGTGCCAGCAGGGTTACAGGCCTTAATGAAAAACTGTTTTTT
TRBV7-9,TRBJ2-7,TRBD1,CASSPDRGGEEQYF,TGTGCCAGCAGTCCCGACAGGGGAGGTGAAGAGCAGTACTTC
TRBV5-4,TRBJ1-2,-,CASSPGPSYGYTF,TGTGCCAGCAGCCCGGGTCCCTCCTATGGCTACACCTTC
TRBV5-5,TRBJ2-3,TRBD1,CASSPRGQVELGDTQYF,TGTGCCAGCAGCCCGAGGGGACAGGTAGAATTGGGGGATACGCAGTATTTT
TRBV28,TRBJ1-4,-,CASSPPPVGSEKLFF,TGTGCCAGCAGTCCACCCCCCGTGGGGAGTGAAAAACTGTTTTTT
TRBV18,TRBJ1-4,TRBD1,CASSPPGTGGNEKLFF,TGTGCCAGCTCACCTCCCGGGACAGGGGGCAATGAAAAACTGTTTTTT
TRBV7-2,TRBJ2-7,-,CASSLSLGRYYEQYF,TGTGCCAGCAGCTTAAGCCTTGGGAGATACTACGAGCAGTACTTC
TRBV13,TRBJ1-6,TRBD1,CASSLTGDSPLHF,TGTGCCAGCAGCTTGACAGGGGATTCACCCCTCCACTTT
TRBV4-1,TRBJ1-2,TRBD1,CASSQEQGAVYGYTF,TGCGCCAGCAGCCAGGAACAGGGGGCAGTCTATGGCTACACCTTC
TRBV6-6,TRBJ1-2,TRBD1,CASRSRDSVYGYTF,TGTGCCAGCAGATCCCGGGACAGCGTCTATGGCTACACCTTC
TRBV4-1,TRBJ1-6,TRBD1,CASSQVGTANSPLHF,TGCGCCAGCAGCCAAGTGGGGACAGCGAATTCACCCCTCCACTTT
TRBV21-1,TRBJ2-1,-,CASSRTRTGGYRNEQFF,TGTGCCAGCAGCAGAACCAGGACAGGGGGGTATCGCAATGAGCAGTTCTTC
TRBV11-2,TRBJ2-2,-,CASSLQTGPNTGELFF,TGTGCCAGCAGCTTACAGACAGGTCCGAACACCGGGGAGCTGTTTTTT
TRBV2,TRBJ2-7,-,CASIPTELSYEQYF,TGTGCCAGCATCCCGACAGAGCTCTCCTACGAGCAGTACTTC
TRBV4-1,TRBJ1-5,-,CASSPRVYNQPQHF,TGCGCCAGCAGCCCGAGGGTATACAATCAGCCCCAGCATTTT
TRBV7-3,TRBJ2-2,-,CASSLGGGSGELFF,TGTGCCAGCAGCCTCGGCGGAGGGTCCGGGGAGCTGTTTTTT
TRBV18,TRBJ1-1,TRBD1,CASSPGFSSGQTNTEAFF,TGTGCCAGCTCACCAGGGTTTTCTTCGGGACAGACGAACACTGAAGCTTTCTTT
TRBV19,TRBJ2-7,-,CASSIGHTMAIPQYF,TGTGCCAGTAGTATAGGCCATACTATGGCTATCCCGCAGTACTTC